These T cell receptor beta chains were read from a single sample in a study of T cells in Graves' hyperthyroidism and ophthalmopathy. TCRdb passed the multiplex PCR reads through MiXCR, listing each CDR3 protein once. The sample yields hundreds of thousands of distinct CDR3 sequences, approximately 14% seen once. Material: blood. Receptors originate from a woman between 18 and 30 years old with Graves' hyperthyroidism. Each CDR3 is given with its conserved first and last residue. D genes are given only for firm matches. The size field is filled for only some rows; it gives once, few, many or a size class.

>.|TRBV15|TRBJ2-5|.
TGTGCCACCAGCAGAGAAGGTGGAGTTCAAGAGACCCAGTACTTC
CATSREGGVQETQYF
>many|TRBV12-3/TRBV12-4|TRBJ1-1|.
TGTGCCAGCAGTCTTCGGACAGCTATGAACACTGAAGCTTTCTTT
CASSLRTAMNTEAFF
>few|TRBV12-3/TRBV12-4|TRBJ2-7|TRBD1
TGTGCCAGCAGTCGCTCTGGGACAGGGACCTACGAGCAGTACTTC
CASSRSGTGTYEQYF
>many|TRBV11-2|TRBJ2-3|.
TGTGCCAGCAGCCCGGGGGCGGCTAGCACAGATACGCAGTATTTT
CASSPGAASTDTQYF
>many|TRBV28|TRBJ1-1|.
TGTGCCAGCAGTCGAGAAAGCCCTGAAGCTTTCTTT
CASSRESPEAFF
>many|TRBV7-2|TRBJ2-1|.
TGTGCCAGCAGCTTATTGGGGGCGGGAGCGGGTTACAATGAGCAGTTCTTC
CASSLLGAGAGYNEQFF
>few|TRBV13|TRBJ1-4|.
TGTGCCAGCAGCCCCCCAGATCCAACTAATGAAAAACTGTTTTTT
CASSPPDPTNEKLFF
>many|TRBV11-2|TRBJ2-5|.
TGTGCCAGCAGCTTAGGGCGACGAGGGGGGAAGAACGAGACCCAGTACTTC
CASSLGRRGGKNETQYF
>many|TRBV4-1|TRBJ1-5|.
TGCGCCAGCAGCCAAGAGGCGGGGGCACTTCAGCCCCAGCATTTT
CASSQEAGALQPQHF
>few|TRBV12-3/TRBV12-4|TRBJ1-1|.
TGTGCCAGCAGCTTAGGACCTCAAGGTTTAATCGCTGAAGCTTTCTTT
CASSLGPQGLIAEAFF
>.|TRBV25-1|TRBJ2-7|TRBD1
TGTGCCGGCAGTGAGGACAGGGCGGGCTACGAGCAGTACTTC
CAGSEDRAGYEQYF
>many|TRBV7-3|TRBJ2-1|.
TGTGCCAGCAGCCTTCCGGGACCGCTGGGCAATGAGCAGTTCTTC
CASSLPGPLGNEQFF
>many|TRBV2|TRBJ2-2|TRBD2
TGTGCCAGCATCGGGACTAGCGGGGAGCTGTTTTTT
CASIGTSGELFF
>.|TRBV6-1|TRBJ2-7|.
TGTGCCACCGGGGACCGAGCCTACGAGCAGTACTTC
CATGDRAYEQYF
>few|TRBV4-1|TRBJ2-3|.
TGCGCCAGCAGCCAATACAGGGCGGCCACAGATACGCAGTATTTT
CASSQYRAATDTQYF
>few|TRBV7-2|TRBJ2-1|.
TGTGCCAGCAGCCTTCTTGGGGTCGGGAGAGCAAGCGGTGAGCAGTTCTTC
CASSLLGVGRASGEQFF
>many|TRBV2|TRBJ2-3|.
TGTGCCAGCAGATCCTTTCGCACAGATACGCAGTATTTT
CASRSFRTDTQYF
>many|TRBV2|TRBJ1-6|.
TGTGCCAGCAGTGCAAGGTCTACAGGGTTCTTTTCACCCCTCCACTTT
CASSARSTGFFSPLHF
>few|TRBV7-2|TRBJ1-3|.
TGTGCCAGCAGCTTTAACGGGGTCGGGGTTGGAAACACCATATATTTT
CASSFNGVGVGNTIYF
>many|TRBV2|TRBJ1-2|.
TGTGCCAGCAGTGAAGAAAACACGGGAGGCTACACCTTC
CASSEENTGGYTF
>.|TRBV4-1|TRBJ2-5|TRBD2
TGCGCCAGCAGCCTCCTCCGCCGGGGCTCTCCGGGACTAGTTCAAGAGACCCAGTACTTC
CASSLLRRGSPGLVQETQYF
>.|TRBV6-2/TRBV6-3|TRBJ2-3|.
TGTGCCAGCAGTTACTCTTTTAGCGACCGCACAGATACGCAGTATTTT
CASSYSFSDRTDTQYF
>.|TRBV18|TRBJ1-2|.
TGTGCCAGCTCACACCTTCCTTACGGCTACACCTTC
CASSHLPYGYTF
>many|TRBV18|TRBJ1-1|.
TGTGCCAGCTCACCACTACGGGGCACTGAAGCTTTCTTT
CASSPLRGTEAFF
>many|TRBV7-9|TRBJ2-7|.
TGTGCCAGCAGCTCAAGGCTCCCCTACGAGCAGTACTTC
CASSSRLPYEQYF
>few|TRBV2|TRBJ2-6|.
TGTGCCAGCATCCCCTCCCGGGCCTCTGGGGCCAACGTCCTGACTTTC
CASIPSRASGANVLTF
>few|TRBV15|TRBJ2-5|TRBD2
TGTGCCACCAGCAGAAAGATAGGGTGGCTAGCGGCCCAAGAGACCCAGTACTTC
CATSRKIGWLAAQETQYF
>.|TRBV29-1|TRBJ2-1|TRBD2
TGCAGCGCCCTCCGGAGCGGGAGGGCCAGAGAGCAGTTCTTC
CSALRSGRAREQFF
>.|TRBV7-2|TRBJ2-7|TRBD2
TGTGCCAGCAGCGCCCGGACTAGCGGCTCCTACGAGCAGTACTTC
CASSARTSGSYEQYF
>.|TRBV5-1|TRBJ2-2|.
TGCGCCAGCAGCTTGTTGGTTAACGGGGAGCTGTTTTTT
CASSLLVNGELFF
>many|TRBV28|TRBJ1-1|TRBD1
TGTGCCAGCAAGACAGGGGGGAACACTGAAGCTTTCTTT
CASKTGGNTEAFF
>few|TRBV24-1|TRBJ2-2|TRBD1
TGTGCCACCAGTCTCGACAGGGGGAACACCGGGGAGCTGTTTTTT
CATSLDRGNTGELFF